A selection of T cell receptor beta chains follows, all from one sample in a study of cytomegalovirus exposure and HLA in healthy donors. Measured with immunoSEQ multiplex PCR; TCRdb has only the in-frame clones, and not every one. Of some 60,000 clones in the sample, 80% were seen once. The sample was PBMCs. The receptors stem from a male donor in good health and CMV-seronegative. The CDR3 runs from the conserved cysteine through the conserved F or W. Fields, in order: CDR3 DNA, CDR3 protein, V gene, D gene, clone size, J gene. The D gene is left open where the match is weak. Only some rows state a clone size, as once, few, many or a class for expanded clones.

TGCGCCAGCAGCAAGGGACAGGGGGCTAACTATGGCTACACCTTC	CASSKGQGANYGYTF	TRBV5-1	TRBD1	NA	TRBJ1-2
TGCGCCAGCAGCCAAGTGGGACTAGCGGGGGACACCGGGGAGCTGTTTTTT	CASSQVGLAGDTGELFF	TRBV4-3	TRBD2	NA	TRBJ2-2
TGTGCCAGTAGTGCCACAGGGGGCTTAGAGACCCAGTACTTC	CASSATGGLETQYF	TRBV19	TRBD1	once	TRBJ2-5
TGTGCCAGCAGCCAAGAACCAGGATTGAACACTGAAGCTTTCTTT	CASSQEPGLNTEAFF	TRBV4-2	NA	NA	TRBJ1-1
TGTGCCAGCAGCTCAGGACAGGGGGCCGGGGAGCTGTTTTTT	CASSSGQGAGELFF	TRBV7-2	TRBD1	NA	TRBJ2-2
TGTGCCAGCTCCGTCAGGGCAGGGCTCCTAGGGAGGGACTTC	CASSVRAGLLGRDF	TRBV18	TRBD2	once	TRBJ2-7
TGTGCCAGCAGCTTGACTAGCGGGGGGACCGGGGAGCTGTTTTTT	CASSLTSGGTGELFF	TRBV7-3	TRBD2	NA	TRBJ2-2
TGTGCCAGCAGCGTTAACCCGGGACAGCCCACTGAAGCTTTCTTT	CASSVNPGQPTEAFF	TRBV7-2	TRBD1	NA	TRBJ1-1
TGTGCCAGCAGATCCGGTAATCAGCCCCAGCATTTT	CASRSGNQPQHF	TRBV7-2	NA	once	TRBJ1-5
TGTGCCAGCAGCTCCGGGACAGGAGGGCCTTGGGCTGAAGCTTTCTTT	CASSSGTGGPWAEAFF	TRBV7-3	TRBD1	NA	TRBJ1-1
TGTGCCAGCAGCTTCGGACAGGGGACGGGCCTCCACTTT	CASSFGQGTGLHF	TRBV27	TRBD1	NA	TRBJ1-6
TGTGCCAGCAGGGCCTACCTCGTAGGGGGCAGGGGCTACACCTTC	CASRAYLVGGRGYTF	TRBV2	TRBD1	NA	TRBJ1-2
TGTGCCAGTACGGTACGGGAGGGGATCGGGGACTATGGCTACACCTTC	CASTVREGIGDYGYTF	TRBV19	NA	NA	TRBJ1-2
TGCGCCAGCAGCCAGGGACTAGCGGGGGGCTACACAGATACGCAGTATTTT	CASSQGLAGGYTDTQYF	TRBV4-1	TRBD2	NA	TRBJ2-3
TGCGCCAGCAGCCAAGATAATTTCTATTGGGCTGAAAAACTGTTTTTT	CASSQDNFYWAEKLFF	TRBV4-1	NA	NA	TRBJ1-4
TGTGCCATCAGTGATGGGACAGTTTTTTCTGGGGCCAACGTCCTGACTTTC	CAISDGTVFSGANVLTF	TRBV10-3	TRBD1	NA	TRBJ2-6
TGTGCCAGCAGTTACGGGGACAGCCTCAATCAGCCCCAGCATTTT	CASSYGDSLNQPQHF	TRBV6-6	TRBD1	NA	TRBJ1-5
TGCGCCAGCAGCTCCCACCCAAACAGGGGGACTGAAGCTTTCTTT	CASSSHPNRGTEAFF	TRBV5-1	TRBD1	NA	TRBJ1-1
TGCAGCGCCTCCGGGACAGGGGGCGAAAAACTGTTTTTT	CSASGTGGEKLFF	TRBV29-1	TRBD1	NA	TRBJ1-4
TGTGCCAGCAGCTCCGGTCGGGGGGTCGATGAGCAGTTCTTC	CASSSGRGVDEQFF	TRBV11-1	TRBD2	NA	TRBJ2-1
TGCGCCAGCAGCCAAGATGTACTCTCCGGGACAGGGAGCACTGAAGCTTTCTTT	CASSQDVLSGTGSTEAFF	TRBV4-3	TRBD1	few	TRBJ1-1
TGTGCCAGCAGCCCTGCACGGGGGGCTAATTCACCCCTCCACTTT	CASSPARGANSPLHF	TRBV6-6	NA	NA	TRBJ1-6
TGTGCCAGCAGTGCAGACAGGGCAGGGGCACCCCTCCACTTT	CASSADRAGAPLHF	TRBV6-5	TRBD1	NA	TRBJ1-6
TGCGCCAGCAGAATAGCGGGGGGTGATGAGACCCAGTACTTC	CASRIAGGDETQYF	TRBV5-1	TRBD2	few	TRBJ2-5
TGTGCCAGCATCCCCGGGGGGGATACCTACAATGAGCAGTTCTTC	CASIPGGDTYNEQFF	TRBV5-6	TRBD2	NA	TRBJ2-1
TGTGCAAGTCGCTTTAACAGGGATTCTCGTTCGAATCAGCCCCAGCATTTT	CASRFNRDSRSNQPQHF	TRBV12-2	NA	NA	TRBJ1-5
TGCAGCGTTGAGCGGACGGGAGACACTGAAGCTTTCTTT	CSVERTGDTEAFF	TRBV29-1	NA	NA	TRBJ1-1
TGTTCCAGCAGCCGTGATAGCGGGGGGGCCGGCACAGATACGCAGTATTTT	CSSSRDSGGAGTDTQYF	TRBV7-9	TRBD2	NA	TRBJ2-3
TGCGCCAGCAGCTCGCGGCAGAACACCGGGGAGCTGTTTTTT	CASSSRQNTGELFF	TRBV5-1	NA	NA	TRBJ2-2
TGCGCCAGCAGCTTGGGAGGTGGTCTCCGGGAGCGTGGCGAGCAGTACTTC	CASSLGGGLRERGEQYF	TRBV5-1	NA	NA	TRBJ2-7
TGTGCCAGCACTATGGAGGGGGCGATGACTGAAGCTTTCTTT	CASTMEGAMTEAFF	TRBV5-8	TRBD1	few	TRBJ1-1
TGCGCCAGCACCCCCGGGTTGGGCAATCAGCCCCAGCATTTT	CASTPGLGNQPQHF	TRBV5-1	NA	NA	TRBJ1-5
TGCGCCAGCAGCTTAACAGAGAACACTGAAGCTTTCTTT	CASSLTENTEAFF	TRBV5-1	NA	NA	TRBJ1-1
TGTGCCAGCAGCTTAAGACTAGCGGGGGGATCCACCGGGGAGCTGTTTTTT	CASSLRLAGGSTGELFF	TRBV11-2	TRBD2	NA	TRBJ2-2
TGTGCCAGCAGCTTGGCGGGGGGTAACACCGGGGAGCTGTTTTTT	CASSLAGGNTGELFF	TRBV7-6	TRBD2	few	TRBJ2-2
TGTGCCAGCAGCTTCCCAGGGCAGGCGTCTGGCTACACCTTC	CASSFPGQASGYTF	TRBV5-4	NA	NA	TRBJ1-2
TGCGCCAGCAGGGCAGCGGGGGCCTCCTACGAGCAGTACTTC	CASRAAGASYEQYF	TRBV5-1	TRBD2	NA	TRBJ2-7
TGTGCCAGCAGCCTAACTTCAAATGAAAAACTGTTTTTT	CASSLTSNEKLFF	TRBV7-2	NA	NA	TRBJ1-4
TGTGCCATCAGCGTCGGACTAGCGGGGGGGACCCAAGAGACCCAGTACTTC	CAISVGLAGGTQETQYF	TRBV10-3	TRBD2	NA	TRBJ2-5
TGTGCCAGCAGAGCGGGAGGGAACATTCAGTACTTC	CASRAGGNIQYF	TRBV6-6	TRBD2	few	TRBJ2-4
TGTGCCAGCAGCTTAGGGGGACAGTACAATCAGCCCCAGCATTTT	CASSLGGQYNQPQHF	TRBV7-9	TRBD1	NA	TRBJ1-5
TGTGCCAGCAGCTTCGGGACAGGGGGGTACGAGCAGTACTTC	CASSFGTGGYEQYF	TRBV7-2	TRBD1	NA	TRBJ2-7
TGTGCCAGCAGTTACTGGCCTAGCGGGTACCCCAATGAGCAGTTCTTC	CASSYWPSGYPNEQFF	TRBV6-5	TRBD2	few	TRBJ2-1
TGTGCCAGCAGACAACCGGGACAGGGGGAAGTTGGCTACACCTTC	CASRQPGQGEVGYTF	TRBV6-5	TRBD1	NA	TRBJ1-2
TGTGCCAGCAGCTTTGCTTTGGGACAGATCAATCAGCCCCAGCATTTT	CASSFALGQINQPQHF	TRBV7-9	TRBD1	NA	TRBJ1-5
TGTGCCAGCAGTTCCGGGACAGGTTCTGAAAAACTGTTTTTT	CASSSGTGSEKLFF	TRBV6-6	TRBD1	few	TRBJ1-4
TGCAGCGTTGACCCACTATCAGACAGGGAAGGGCCTGAAGCTTTCTTT	CSVDPLSDREGPEAFF	TRBV29-1	TRBD1	NA	TRBJ1-1
TGCGCCAGCAGCTTGACTAGCGGGGGATACAATGAGCAGTTCTTC	CASSLTSGGYNEQFF	TRBV4-1	TRBD2	NA	TRBJ2-1
TGTGCCAGCAGCGTTAGAAGCGGGGGGCCAGAGACCCAGTACTTC	CASSVRSGGPETQYF	TRBV9	TRBD2	once	TRBJ2-5
TGTGCCAGCAGCCCTCCCGTGACAGTGCGCGAAAAACTGTTTTTT	CASSPPVTVREKLFF	TRBV7-9	NA	NA	TRBJ1-4
TGTGCCAGCAGCCAAAGATCCCGGTACCTCGGGGGGGGAGCTTTCTTT	CASSQRSRYLGGGAFF	TRBV14	NA	NA	TRBJ1-1
TGTGCCAGCAGCTTAGAAGCGGGGGGTGGATACGAGCAGTACTTC	CASSLEAGGGYEQYF	TRBV7-2	TRBD2	NA	TRBJ2-7
TGCGCCAGCAGCCGAACCGGGACTAGAGGCAATGAGCAGTTCTTC	CASSRTGTRGNEQFF	TRBV5-1	TRBD2	NA	TRBJ2-1
TGTGCCACCAGCAGAGATCAGGGGACGAACACTGAAGCTTTCTTT	CATSRDQGTNTEAFF	TRBV15	NA	NA	TRBJ1-1
TGTGCCGGGCGGGACGGTGGCTATGGCTACACCTTC	CAGRDGGYGYTF	TRBV2	NA	NA	TRBJ1-2
TGTGCCACCGACCGGGGAGCTTTCTTT	CATDRGAFF	TRBV6-5	NA	few	TRBJ1-1
TGTGCCAGCAGCTTACAGGGGTCAGAGGGGGCCAACGTCCTGACTTTC	CASSLQGSEGANVLTF	TRBV7-3	NA	few	TRBJ2-6
TGTGCCAGCAGCTCGGGACAGCGGGTCGCTGAAGCTTTCTTT	CASSSGQRVAEAFF	TRBV11-2	TRBD1	NA	TRBJ1-1
TGTGCCAGTAGTACGACAGGGGACTCCTACGAGCAGTACTTC	CASSTTGDSYEQYF	TRBV19	TRBD1	NA	TRBJ2-7
TGTGCCACCCTTGGGGCCTCCTACGAGCAGTACTTC	CATLGASYEQYF	TRBV7-9	NA	once	TRBJ2-7